The 25 T cell receptor beta chains given below trace back to one sample, sequenced in a study of T-cell reconstitution after alpha-beta-depleted transplantation in children. Library preparation (for TCRbeta) was performed with unique molecular identifiers. TCRdb itself ran the PCR reads through MiXCR, one entry per CDR3 protein. The sample gives about 500,000 distinct CDR3 sequences, about 31% of which show up once; 2% to 2.5% is in the top ten. Sequences were derived from PBMCs from the stem cell graft donor, sampled from the stem cell graft. Receptors were obtained from a human donor who donated a stem cell graft to a child with aplastic anemia.

This clonotype was observed a few times. V and J are TRBV4-2 and TRBJ2-1; 13 bases are shared with TRBD2. Losses at the gene ends were 4 bases for V and 5 bases for J; bases not matched to a gene: 5. Germline assignment: CDR1 LGHNA and CDR2 YNFKEQ. CDR3 length: 16 residues. The CDR3 sequence is CASSPTSGRADNEQFF. The CDR3, as DNA: TGTGCCAGCAGCCCTACTAGCGGGAGGGCCGACAATGAGCAGTTCTTC.

The chain uses TRBV5-5 and TRBJ1-1; D ambiguous. Looked up from germline, CDR1 is SGHKS and CDR2 is YYEKEE (reference sequence). V was cut by 0 bases and J by 7 bases, with 7 bases left in between. This CDR3 spans 12 amino acids. The CDR3 sequence is CASSLAGLEAFF. In DNA, the CDR3 is TGTGCCAGCAGCTTGGCCGGGCTTGAAGCTTTCTTT.

In this sample, this clonotype turned up a few times. The J gene is TRBJ2-7, the V gene TRBV6-2 or TRBV6-3, with D possibly being TRBD2 (5 bases). With 2 bases removed from V and 2 bases from J, the gap between germline ends came to 10 bases. The CDR3 has 14 residues. Germline-derived CDR1 and CDR2 are MNHEY and SVGEGT. The DNA for the CDR3 is TGTGCCAGCAGTTACGGACGGGAAGCCTACGAGCAGTACTTC. This gives the protein CASSYGREAYEQYF.

This clonotype was observed a single time. The chain uses TRBV5-1 and TRBJ1-5, with D possibly being TRBD1 (5 bases). V shed 4 bases and J shed 3 bases, with 11 bases lying between them. This CDR3 has 14 residues. Germline CDR1 SGHRS, CDR2 YFSETQ. In nucleotides, the CDR3 is TGCGCCAGCAGCCCGACAGACAACAATCAGCCCCAGCATTTT. Its protein product is CASSPTDNNQPQHF.

This sequence joins TRBV4-1 and TRBJ2-3, with 7 bases lining up with TRBD1. The trim removed 6 bases at V and 0 bases at J, leaving 6 bases unmatched. The CDR3 extends over 15 amino acids. CDR1 is MGHRA, CDR2 YSYEKL, per germline. The CDR3 bases are TGCGCCAGCAGGGCCCCGGGACAGAGCACAGATACGCAGTATTTT. The encoded protein is CASRAPGQSTDTQYF.

This clonotype was picked up many times. The chain recombines TRBV12-3 or TRBV12-4 with TRBJ1-2; D is unclear. The CDR3 sequence is 16 residues long. Trimming pared 4 bases from V and 0 bases from J, leaving 15 bases between. The CDR3 loop reads CASSSAMGAPNYGYTF. The CDR3 DNA follows: TGTGCCAGCAGTTCCGCCATGGGCGCCCCTAACTATGGCTACACCTTC.

In this sample, this clonotype turned up many times. The V and J genes are TRBV11-2 and TRBJ2-1; weak D call: TRBD2 (5 bases). CDR1 is SGHAT, CDR2 FQNNGV, per germline. The germline V and J ends were trimmed by 5 bases and 1 base, with 9 bases remaining between them. The CDR3 runs 14 residues. The CDR3 DNA is TGTGCCAGCAGCCTCCCGGGATCCTACAATGAGCAGTTCTTC. Translation gives CASSLPGSYNEQFF. Full variable domain (remainder filled in from reference TRBV11-2 and TRBJ2-1): EAGVAQSPRYKIIEKRQSVAFWCNPISGHATLYWYQQILGQGPKLLIQFQNNGVVDDSQLPKDRFSAERLKGVDSTLKIQPAKLEDSAVYLCASSLPGSYNEQFFGPGTRLTVL.

This clonotype has just a few counts. This chain links TRBV9 with TRBJ1-2; TRBD1 aligns across 7 bases. The CDR3 contains 14 residues. J was trimmed by 3 bases and V by 5 bases; bases with no gene match: 7. The germline V gene encodes CDR1 SGDLS and CDR2 YYNGEE. The CDR3 loop is CASRGGTEYYGYTF. In nucleotides, the CDR3 is TGTGCCAGCAGGGGAGGGACAGAGTACTATGGCTACACCTTC.

The V and J genes are TRBV27 and TRBJ1-2; perhaps TRBD1 as D (6 bases). The CDR3 spans 14 residues. With 8 bases removed from V and 6 bases from J, the gap between germline ends came to 19 bases. From germline, CDR1 is MNHEY and CDR2 SMNVEV (reference sequence). CDR3 amino acids: CASGQNRVAHGYTF. The CDR3 nucleotides read TGTGCCAGCGGGCAAAACAGGGTTGCCCATGGCTACACCTTC.

The chain recombines TRBV5-5 with TRBJ2-5; 7 bases fit TRBD2. This CDR3 region has 18 residues. With 5 bases clipped from V and 3 bases from J, the junction kept 19 bases outside the gene matches. Per the germline V gene, CDR1 is SGHKS and CDR2 is YYEKEE (reference sequence). CDR3 sequence reads: CASSLSAGVGGIKETQYF. CDR3 nucleotide sequence: TGTGCCAGCAGTCTCTCTGCGGGAGTGGGGGGAATTAAAGAGACCCAGTACTTC.

This clonotype was picked up a small number of times. This chain connects TRBV11-3 to TRBJ2-5; D is uncertain. Germline CDR1 reads SGHNT; CDR2 reads YENEEA. The V gene lost 0 bases and the J gene lost 0 bases, with 11 bases spanning the gap. The length of the CDR3 is 16 residues. Written as DNA, the CDR3 is TGTGCCAGCAGCTTAGAGGCGTCTAGAAACCAAGAGACCCAGTACTTC. This translates into CASSLEASRNQETQYF.

In this sample, this clonotype turned up a few times. The CDR3 DNA is TGTGCCAGCAGTTTTCGGACTAGCGGGACCCAAGAGCAGTTCTTC. Translating gives CASSFRTSGTQEQFF. The chain has TRBV12-3 or TRBV12-4 and TRBJ2-1; TRBD2 matches 12 bases. This CDR3 region has 15 residues. J was trimmed by 10 bases and V by 3 bases; bases with no gene match: 7.

The chain couples TRBV6-2 or TRBV6-3 to TRBJ2-2; D is ambiguous. Germline V CDR1 and CDR2: MNHEY, SVGEGT. The V and J ends lost 2 bases and 6 bases respectively, with 10 bases between them. The CDR3 runs 14 residues. The CDR3 protein is CASSYPNTAGELFF. In DNA form, the CDR3 reads TGTGCCAGCAGTTACCCCAATACGGCCGGGGAGCTGTTTTTT.

This clonotype occurred a few times. The chain employs TRBV29-1 and TRBJ1-2, with no clear D. The CDR3 is 15 amino acids. In germline, CDR1 is SQVTM, CDR2 ANQGSEA. V gave up 0 bases and J gave up 4 bases, with 15 bases separating them. CDR3 DNA: TGCAGCGTTGAAGATCAGGACGGAAGGTTCTATGGCTACACCTTC. Its protein is CSVEDQDGRFYGYTF.

This clonotype was recorded at least ten times. The chain carries TRBV4-2 and TRBJ2-1, with 10 positions matching TRBD2. V gave up 0 bases and J gave up 2 bases; unmatched junction bases: 1. This CDR3 region has 16 residues. The germline V gene has CDR1 LGHNA and CDR2 YNFKEQ. CDR3 DNA: TGTGCCAGCAGCCAAGATGGGACTAGCGCCTACAATGAGCAGTTCTTC. The encoded protein is CASSQDGTSAYNEQFF.

The gene calls are TRBV6-1 and TRBJ2-7; D unclear. The CDR3 is 13 amino acids. The germline V gene has CDR1 MNHNS and CDR2 SASEGT. V lost 7 bases and J lost 1, with 11 bases in between. The CDR3 region has the DNA TGTGCCAGCATAGACTCAGGATCCTACGAGCAGTACTTC. Protein product: CASIDSGSYEQYF.

The chain couples TRBV4-3 to TRBJ2-5; possibly TRBD2 for D (5 bases). Trimming stripped 0 bases from V and 4 bases from J, with 12 bases between. The germline gives CDR1 LGHNA, CDR2 YSLEER. There are 15 residues in the CDR3. The CDR3: CASSQDVKGGETQYF. The CDR3 DNA follows: TGCGCCAGCAGCCAAGATGTTAAAGGAGGAGAGACCCAGTACTTC.

J is TRBJ2-2 and V is TRBV12-3 or TRBV12-4, with TRBD1 matching 8 bases. Trimming cost V 3 bases and J 5 bases; bases outside gene matches: 11. This CDR3 contains 17 residues. Written as DNA, the CDR3 is TGTGCCAGCAGTTTCACCTCAGGGGGCGGTGTAACCGGGGAGCTGTTTTTT. This translates into CASSFTSGGGVTGELFF.

This sequence joins TRBV7-2 and TRBJ2-6, with D unresolved. Germline V CDR1 and CDR2: SGHTA, FQGNSA. Trimming took off 6 bases at V and 0 bases at J, with 12 bases between the two ends. The CDR3 has 16 residues. CDR3: CASSLSWASGANVLTF. The CDR3 nucleotides read TGTGCCAGCAGTCTAAGCTGGGCCTCTGGGGCCAACGTCCTGACTTTC.

The CDR3: CSASRQGFGYTF. CDR3 coding DNA: TGCAGTGCTAGTAGACAGGGATTTGGCTACACCTTC. The V gene is TRBV20-1, the J gene TRBJ1-2; TRBD1 matches 7 bases. Germline V CDR1 and CDR2: DFQATT, SNEGSKA (reference sequence). The CDR3 is 12 residues long. V shed 3 bases and J 7 bases; nucleotides not matched to a gene: 5.

This chain connects TRBV6-1 to TRBJ1-4; D is ambiguous. The CDR3 loop spans 15 amino acids. The germline V gene encodes CDR1 MNHNS and CDR2 SASEGT. With 6 bases removed from V and 0 bases from J, the gap between germline ends came to 11 bases. As DNA, the CDR3 is TGTGCCAGCAGACCCGGGAGCCCAACTAATGAAAAACTGTTTTTT. Translating gives CASRPGSPTNEKLFF.

In this sample, this clonotype turned up a few times. The gene calls are TRBV6-5 and TRBJ2-1; TRBD2 might be the D (6 bases). The V end lost 0 bases, the J end lost 6 bases, and 6 bases lay between the germline ends. The CDR3 has 13 residues. CDR1 MNHEY and CDR2 SVGAGI come from the germline V gene. CDR3 sequence reads: CASSYSRGNEQFF. As DNA, the CDR3 is TGTGCCAGCAGTTACTCGCGGGGCAATGAGCAGTTCTTC.

This clonotype was observed a handful of times. This chain links TRBV12-3 or TRBV12-4 with TRBJ1-1, with D unresolved. Trimming removed 5 bases at V and 11 bases at J, with 21 bases between. This CDR3 has 14 residues. DNA of the CDR3: TGTGCCAGCAGTCCGCCGTATGGGGAAGCGGGGGCTTTCTTT. Translated: CASSPPYGEAGAFF.

There are a few counts of this clonotype. Sequence at one end of the junction differs from germline and may be a read error. The chain couples TRBV7-9 to TRBJ1-2; no definite D call. Germline CDR1 reads SEHNR; CDR2 reads FQNEAQ (reference sequence). CDR3 length equals 15 residues. For the CDR3, the DNA is TGTGCCAGCAGCTTCCGGATGGGGAGGTCCTATCGCTACACCTTC. It codes for CASSFRMGRSYRYTF. Using reference TRBV7-9 and TRBJ1-2 for the parts outside the CDR3, the full variable domain is DTGVSQNPRHKITKRGQNVTFRCDPISEHNRLYWYRQTLGQGPEFLTYFQNEAQLEKSRLLSDRFSAERPKGSFSTLEIQRTEQGDSAMYLCASSFRMGRSYRYTFGSGTRLTVV.

This clonotype appeared a few times. The rearrangement joins TRBV4-2 to TRBJ1-6; a possible D gene is TRBD1 (6 bases). Germline loops: CDR1 LGHNA, CDR2 YNFKEQ. The CDR3 has 16 amino acids. Trimming cost V 6 bases and J 7 bases, with 19 bases left between them. CDR3 coding DNA: TGTGCCAGCAGGGGGGAGGGGACAAGGAGAAATTCACCCCTCCACTTT. This sequence encodes CASRGEGTRRNSPLHF.